This T cell receptor beta chain was obtained from a study of shared clonotypes between healthy human individuals. Study observations and caveats: Four donors shared about 4.5% of their naive CD4 clonotypes. Non-shared clonotypes displayed generation probabilities falling below those of clonotypes present in all four donors. Incompleteness in sorted-subset sequencing, despite large depth, was shown by rarefaction.

Remarks on this clone: Its antigen is not identified.

Original data processing: In the immunoSEQ data, sequences were junction-only and lacked quality scores, so filtering differed. The repertoire was sequenced with immunoSEQ multiplex PCR; TCRdb's copy has only in-frame clones and lacks some. V and J calls plus clone size are reproduced from that table; the DNA served to infer D and trimming. The sample yields 850,000 to 1,100,000 clones, about 72% seen once. This receptor was taken from a man aged 18 to 35 in good health. Some clones in this sample may be carry-over from other donors' samples. Sequences were obtained from memory CD4+ T cells from PBMCs. Subset meaning: CD45RA-negative fraction.

The CDR3 sequence is CASSEGMTASTDTQYF. The CDR3 bases are TGTGCCAGCAGTGAGGGGATGACAGCTAGCACAGATACGCAGTATTTT. V gene TRBV6-1 combines with J gene TRBJ2-3; possible D gene TRBD1, 5 bases. In germline, CDR1 is MNHNS, CDR2 SASEGT. Between the trimmed V and J ends, which lost 3 bases and 0 bases, there was a span of 13 bases. The CDR3 is made up of 16 amino acids.